The 20 T cell receptor beta chains below come from one sample, sequenced in a study of human T cells and chemical hapten exposure (dated by TCRdb to about 2021). Library preparation employed RACE. These reads were obtained on a NextSeq 500. The public reads were reanalyzed by TCRdb: fastp trimming at Q25, MiXCR alignment, in-frame beta chains only. Identical CDR3 protein sequences are pooled into one entry, listed with their most common genes and DNA. The table for this sample lists about 84,000 distinct CDR3 sequences; approximately 10% of them were counted only once. Clones ranked in the top ten supply over 3.5% of the sample. Interpreted using the paper, the time point label stands for: patch test 3, about 24 weeks after DPC sensitization. The intended sense of this specimen's treatment or condition label: therapeutic diphenylcyclopropenone sensitization with weekly scalp DPC. The starting material was whole blood, obtained in connection with sensitization to the hapten diphenylcyclopropenone (DPC). These receptors were collected from a woman in her forties or fifties with alopecia areata. Some clones in this sample may be carry-over from other donors' samples.

This clonotype was seen ten or more times. The chain uses TRBV5-6 and TRBJ1-1, with D unclear. V shed 1 base and J shed 0 bases, with 7 bases lying between them. CDR1 and CDR2 (germline): SGHDT, YYEEEE. The CDR3 is 14 amino acids. The CDR3 is CASSLFRMNTEAFF. For the CDR3, the DNA is TGTGCCAGCAGCTTGTTCAGGATGAACACTGAAGCTTTCTTT.

This clonotype was counted ten times or more. V gene TRBV7-6 combines with J gene TRBJ2-1, with 7 bases fitting TRBD2. Germline V gene sequence: CDR1 SGHVS, CDR2 FNYEAQ. CDR3 size: 14 residues. V was pared by 5 bases and J by 0 bases, with 1 base of the junction left unmatched. CDR3 coding DNA: TGTGCCAGCAGCCGGGACTACTCCTACAATGAGCAGTTCTTC. Its protein product is CASSRDYSYNEQFF.

V gene TRBV20-1 combines with J gene TRBJ1-2; TRBD1 agrees at 7 bases. The germline gives CDR1 DFQATT, CDR2 SNEGSKA (reference sequence). The CDR3 has 13 residues. The V segment lost 3 bases and the J segment 0 bases; nucleotides outside the gene matches: 1. As DNA, the CDR3 is TGCAGTGCTAGTACAGGGGCTAACTATGGCTACACCTTC. Protein: CSASTGANYGYTF.

This clonotype has at least ten counts. The genes are TRBV7-2 and TRBJ1-5; D gene ambiguous. Deletions cut 5 bases from V and 2 bases from J, with 10 bases between. CDR1 and CDR2 from the germline V gene are SGHTA and FQGNSA. This CDR3 spans 14 amino acids. The CDR3 loop is CASSTHAGNQPQHF. For the CDR3, the DNA is TGTGCCAGCAGCACCCATGCGGGCAATCAGCCCCAGCATTTT.

This clonotype was seen at least ten times. The V and J genes are TRBV2 and TRBJ1-4, with TRBD1 matching over 7 bases. V lost 7 bases and J lost 3; bases outside the gene matches: 17. There are 18 residues in the CDR3. From germline, CDR1 is SNHLY and CDR2 FYNNEI. The CDR3 DNA is TGTGCCAGCACCCCTTGGACAGGCCTCTGGGGGGCTAATGAAAAACTGTTTTTT. Residues: CASTPWTGLWGANEKLFF.

V and J are TRBV28 and TRBJ2-3, with D tentatively TRBD1 (6 bases). The CDR3 length is 16 residues. Germline assignment: CDR1 MDHEN and CDR2 SYDVKM. The CDR3 DNA is TGTGCTATTGGCGCCCAGGGGCTCCCTTTAAGGGATACGCAGTATTTT. The encoded protein is CAIGAQGLPLRDTQYF.

The J gene is TRBJ2-5, the V gene TRBV15, with D unresolved. Trimming removed 3 bases from V and 1 base from J, with 6 bases in between. This CDR3 spans 13 amino acids. The V gene's germline CDR1 is LNHNV and CDR2 YYDKDF (reference sequence). The CDR3 here is CATSSPTQETQYF. Here the CDR3 DNA reads TGTGCCACCAGCAGCCCCACCCAAGAGACCCAGTACTTC.

This rearrangement joins TRBV18 to TRBJ1-1; D ambiguous. CDR3 length: 17 residues. V was trimmed by 7 bases and J by 0 bases, leaving 21 bases between them. CDR1 is KGHSH, CDR2 LQKENI, per germline. DNA for the CDR3: TGTGCCAGCTGGAAAGATCGACCGCTCCCAATGAACACTGAAGCTTTCTTT. It yields the protein CASWKDRPLPMNTEAFF.

This clonotype was recorded many times. V is TRBV13 and J is TRBJ2-7; D may be TRBD2 (6 bases). Between the trimmed V and J ends, which lost 1 base and 2 bases, there was a span of 21 bases. The CDR3 covers 18 residues. Germline V gene sequence: CDR1 PRHDT, CDR2 FYEKMQ (reference sequence). CDR3 loop: CASSLALRERVRPYEQYF. CDR3 coding DNA: TGTGCCAGCAGCTTAGCCCTGAGGGAGCGGGTCAGGCCCTACGAGCAGTACTTC.

This clonotype was seen ten or more times. The gene calls are TRBV6-2 or TRBV6-3 and TRBJ1-2; maybe TRBD1 (5 bases). V lost 6 bases and J 4 bases, leaving 18 bases between the germline ends. The CDR3 consists of 15 residues. Per germline, CDR1 MNHEY and CDR2 SVGEGT. DNA for the CDR3: TGTGCCAGCAGCCCCGCGGGGCGGCAGTTCTATGGCTACACCTTC. This gives the protein CASSPAGRQFYGYTF.

The chain combines TRBV29-1 with TRBJ2-1; D may be TRBD2 (6 bases). Germline V gene data show CDR1 as SQVTM and CDR2 as ANQGSEA. Trimming took 7 bases from V and 4 from J, leaving 26 bases between them. This CDR3 spans 17 amino acids. The CDR3 DNA reads as TGCAGCGGGATGACGAGGGACTCGGGTCCCAGATACAATGAGCAGTTCTTC. This sequence encodes CSGMTRDSGPRYNEQFF.

V gene TRBV7-9 combines with J gene TRBJ2-7; a possible D gene is TRBD2 (5 bases). Trimming stripped 7 bases from V and 12 bases from J, with 16 bases between. The CDR3 is made up of 11 amino acids. The germline gives CDR1 SEHNR, CDR2 FQNEAQ (reference sequence). As DNA, the CDR3 is TGTGCCAGCAACTCCGGCGGGTATCGGTACTTC. Amino acids: CASNSGGYRYF.

This clonotype was observed many times. The rearrangement joins TRBV27 to TRBJ2-4; no firm D call. Germline lookup yields CDR1 MNHEY and CDR2 SMNVEV (reference sequence). This CDR3 contains 15 residues. V was cut by 2 bases and J by 0 bases, with 8 bases left in between. CDR3 in amino acids: CASSLGVLAKNIQYF. The CDR3 DNA reads TGTGCCAGCAGTTTAGGTGTACTAGCCAAAAACATTCAGTACTTC.

The chain is built from TRBV3-1 and TRBJ1-4; the match to TRBD1 covers 9 bases. CDR3 length equals 14 residues. With V trimmed by 6 bases and J by 8 bases, 7 bases remained unmatched. Germline V gives CDR1 LGHDT, CDR2 YNNKEL (reference sequence). This CDR3 reads CASSWTGAGEKLFF. DNA of the CDR3: TGTGCCAGCAGTTGGACAGGGGCGGGGGAAAAACTGTTTTTT.

The chain uses TRBV6-2 or TRBV6-3 and TRBJ2-7; 9 bases fit TRBD1. Germline CDR1 MNHEY, CDR2 SVGEGT. CDR3 length: 15 residues. V lost 4 bases, J lost 1 base, and 5 bases stayed unmatched. The CDR3 sequence is CASSFTGTGSYEQYF. The CDR3 nucleotides read TGTGCCAGCAGTTTCACCGGGACAGGGTCCTACGAGCAGTACTTC.

This clonotype came up a few times. The chain carries TRBV20-1 and TRBJ1-5; D is uncertain. Germline lookup yields CDR1 DFQATT and CDR2 SNEGSKA (reference sequence). The CDR3 contains 15 residues. V was shortened by 3 bases and J by 0 bases, with 12 bases between the two germline ends. Here the CDR3 reads CSARRQTHSNQPQHF. The CDR3 DNA reads TGCAGTGCTAGGAGGCAGACCCATAGCAATCAGCCCCAGCATTTT.

The V gene is TRBV18, the J gene TRBJ1-4; D remains unclear. Per germline, CDR1 KGHSH and CDR2 LQKENI. Trimming cost V 3 bases and J 17 bases, with 19 bases left between them. The CDR3 consists of 13 residues. The CDR3 sequence is CASSPLDPGNIFF. In DNA form, the CDR3 reads TGTGCCAGCTCACCGCTGGACCCCGGTAACATATTTTTT. Filled out from reference TRBV18 and TRBJ1-4, the complete variable domain reads NAGVMQNPRHLVRRRGQEARLRCSPMKGHSHVYWYRQLPEEGLKFMVYLQKENIIDESGMPKERFSAEFPKEGPSILRIQQVVRGDSAAYFCASSPLDPGNIFFGSGTQLSVL.

The chain combines TRBV7-2 with TRBJ2-1; 10 bases align to TRBD2. This CDR3 is 12 amino acids long. Germline CDR1 and CDR2: SGHTA and FQGNSA. J lost 15 bases, V lost 1 base, and 3 bases had no gene match. CDR3 in amino acids: CASSLEAGGRFF. CDR3 DNA: TGTGCCAGCAGCTTAGAAGCGGGAGGGAGGTTCTTC.

V and J are TRBV20-1 and TRBJ2-3; D is unresolved. Between the trimmed V and J ends, which lost 6 bases and 4 bases, there was a span of 8 bases. The CDR3 extends over 11 amino acids. Germline CDR1 reads DFQATT; CDR2 reads SNEGSKA (reference sequence). The CDR3 region is CSARTADTQYF. The CDR3 DNA follows: TGCAGTGCCCGAACGGCAGATACGCAGTATTTT.

On this clonotype itself: This may come from a read error, since a much larger clone is one base off. J is TRBJ2-1 and V is TRBV10-3; TRBD2 agrees at 14 bases. The CDR3 has 18 residues. CDR1 ENHRY and CDR2 SYGVKD come from the germline V gene. The CDR3 DNA follows: TGTGCCATCATTGAGTTAATAGGGACTAGCGGGAGACCGAGTGAGCAGTTCTTC. Residues: CAIIELIGTSGRPSEQFF.